This is a list of T cell receptor beta chains from one sample in a study of cytomegalovirus exposure and HLA in healthy donors. The method was immunoSEQ multiplex PCR; TCRdb's version includes in-frame clones alone and lacks a portion of them. The sample has 95,000 to 150,000 clones, around two thirds seen once. Specimen: PBMCs. The source is a man between 60 and 75 years old in good health and CMV-seropositive. Each CDR3 is given with its conserved first and last residue. D genes are given only for firm matches. A clone size is listed for some rows: how often the clone was seen (once, few, many), or a class if it is expanded.

>.|.|TRBJ2-3|TRBV6-5|13
TGTGCCAGCACCTATCAGGGGACAGATACGCAGTATTTT
CASTYQGTDTQYF
>.|.|TRBJ2-7|TRBV7-9|12
TGTGCCGGGGAGATGGACAGTTACGAGCAGTACTTC
CAGEMDSYEQYF
>TRBD1|.|TRBJ2-1|TRBV7-9|15
TGTGCCAGCAGTCCGGGACAGGGTGGGGTCAATGAGCAGTTCTTC
CASSPGQGGVNEQFF
>.|.|TRBJ1-6|TRBV28|14
TGTGCCATCGGAGAGGGCTCCTATAATTCACCCCTCCACTTT
CAIGEGSYNSPLHF
>.|.|TRBJ2-3|TRBV19|13
TGTGCCAGTAGTAAGGGGTTGGGAGATACGCAGTATTTT
CASSKGLGDTQYF
>.|.|TRBJ1-5|TRBV18|14
TGTGCCAGCTCACCCACAGGGCAGGATCAGCCCCAGCATTTT
CASSPTGQDQPQHF
>TRBD1|once|TRBJ1-2|TRBV15|15
TGTGCCACCAGCAGAGATGCGCAGGGGGTCCATGGCTACACCTTC
CATSRDAQGVHGYTF
>.|.|TRBJ2-3|TRBV28|12
TGTGCCAGCAGTTTATCGGAGGCGGCGCAGTATTTT
CASSLSEAAQYF
>.|.|TRBJ1-1|TRBV11-3|14
TGTGCCAGCAGCCGTGGACAGAGGAACATGAGGGCTTTCTTT
CASSRGQRNMRAFF
>TRBD1|.|TRBJ1-5|TRBV6-1|18
TGTGCCAGCAGTGGCCCACCGGGACAGGGTTATAGCAATCAGCCCCAGCATTTT
CASSGPPGQGYSNQPQHF
>.|.|TRBJ1-2|TRBV30|12
TGTGCCTGGAGTCCCCTAGCGGGGGGCTACACCTTC
CAWSPLAGGYTF
>.|.|TRBJ2-2|TRBV10-2|13
TGCGCCAGCAGCGGGGGGAACACCGGGGAGCTGTTTTTT
CASSGGNTGELFF
>TRBD2|few|TRBJ2-3|TRBV11-2|16
TGTGCCAGCAGCAGCTCCTCAGCGGGGCACACAGATACGCAGTATTTT
CASSSSSAGHTDTQYF
>.|.|TRBJ1-1|TRBV7-9|12
TGTTCCAGCAGCTTACGGGGCACTGAAGCTTTCTTT
CSSSLRGTEAFF
>.|.|TRBJ2-3|TRBV28|15
TGTGCCAGCAGGCACCAGGGGCTGGGCACAGATACGCAGTATTTT
CASRHQGLGTDTQYF
>TRBD2|.|TRBJ2-1|TRBV29-1|15
TGCAGCGCATCAACCGGGACTAGCGGTACCAATGAGCAGTTCTTC
CSASTGTSGTNEQFF
>.|few|TRBJ1-2|TRBV5-4|15
TGTGCCAGCAGCTTGAATGGAGCAATTAACTATGGCTACACCTTC
CASSLNGAINYGYTF
>.|.|TRBJ1-1|TRBV7-3|14
TGTGCCAGCAGCTACTCGGGTGAGAACACTGAAGCTTTCTTT
CASSYSGENTEAFF
>TRBD2|.|TRBJ2-3|TRBV7-2|16
TGTGCCAGCAGCGCTTCACTAGCGGGGGGCCCAGATACGCAGTATTTT
CASSASLAGGPDTQYF
>TRBD2|.|TRBJ2-7|TRBV5-3|16
TGTGCCAGAAGCCCATATTGGGGGGGAAGCTCCTACGAGCAGTACTTC
CARSPYWGGSSYEQYF
>.|.|TRBJ1-1|TRBV5-1|16
TGCGCCAGCAGCCCGTATGGGGGGGAAGGGAACACTGAAGCTTTCTTT
CASSPYGGEGNTEAFF
>TRBD2|.|TRBJ2-5|TRBV5-8|15
TGTGCCAGCAGCGGGGCGGGGGGCCCAAGAGAGACCCAGTACTTC
CASSGAGGPRETQYF
>.|.|TRBJ1-4|TRBV28|14
TGTGCCAGCAGAGCCCAGGCAACTAATGAAAAACTGTTTTTT
CASRAQATNEKLFF
>.|few|TRBJ2-5|TRBV27|13
TGTGCCAGCAGTTTACGAGGTCCGGAGACCCAGTACTTC
CASSLRGPETQYF
>.|.|TRBJ1-6|TRBV7-3|13
TGTGCCAGCAGCCCAGGGGATAATTCACCCCTCCACTTT
CASSPGDNSPLHF
>TRBD1|.|TRBJ2-7|TRBV5-4|16
TGTGCCAGCAGCCTCCCGACCGGGACAGGGGCCTACGAGCAGTACTTC
CASSLPTGTGAYEQYF
>.|.|TRBJ2-3|TRBV5-1|13
TGCGCCAGTAGGCTGATCACGGAGGATACGCAGTATTTT
CASRLITEDTQYF
>.|.|TRBJ1-5|TRBV6-5|12
TGTGCCAGCAGGAGGGACAATCAGCCCCAGCATTTT
CASRRDNQPQHF
>TRBD1|.|TRBJ1-4|TRBV4-2|16
TGTGCCAGCAGCCAGACAGGGGGCGCAACTAATGAAAAACTGTTTTTT
CASSQTGGATNEKLFF
>.|few|TRBJ1-1|TRBV5-6|13
TGTGCCAGCAGCTTCGGAGGGAGCCCTGAAGCTTTCTTT
CASSFGGSPEAFF
>TRBD2|.|TRBJ2-1|TRBV29-1|13
TGCAGCATACGGACTAGCGGGGGGGCGGAGCAGTTCTTC
CSIRTSGGAEQFF
>.|.|TRBJ1-2|TRBV9|14
TGTGCCAGCAGCGTAGGTGGTGACAGCTATGGCTACACCTTC
CASSVGGDSYGYTF